This TCR beta chain was sequenced in a study of lymphopenia after photon versus proton radiotherapy. Study results and limitations: After lymphocyte nadir, photon-treated repertoires showed oligoclonal expansion, especially CD8+ Temra.

Clones were read by immunoSEQ multiplex PCR, and TCRdb kept only the in-frame ones, dropping some. The repertoire consists of 35,000 to 45,000 clones, with about 83% occurring once and the leading ten covering roughly 23%. The CDR3 spans 14 residues. CDR1 is SNHLY, CDR2 FYNNEI, per germline. Trimming removed 0 bases from V and 7 bases from J, with 9 bases in between. To note about this clone: Its antigen is not known.

The receptor comes from a woman aged 70-85 years with pancreatic cancer. This specimen was peripheral blood, taken from a patient treated with proton-based radiotherapy. The rearrangement uses TRBV2 and TRBJ2-2; tentatively, D is TRBD1 or TRBD2 (6 bases each). CDR3 residues: CASSEAQGGGELFF. CDR3 bases: TGTGCCAGCAGTGAAGCACAGGGAGGCGGGGAGCTGTTTTTT.